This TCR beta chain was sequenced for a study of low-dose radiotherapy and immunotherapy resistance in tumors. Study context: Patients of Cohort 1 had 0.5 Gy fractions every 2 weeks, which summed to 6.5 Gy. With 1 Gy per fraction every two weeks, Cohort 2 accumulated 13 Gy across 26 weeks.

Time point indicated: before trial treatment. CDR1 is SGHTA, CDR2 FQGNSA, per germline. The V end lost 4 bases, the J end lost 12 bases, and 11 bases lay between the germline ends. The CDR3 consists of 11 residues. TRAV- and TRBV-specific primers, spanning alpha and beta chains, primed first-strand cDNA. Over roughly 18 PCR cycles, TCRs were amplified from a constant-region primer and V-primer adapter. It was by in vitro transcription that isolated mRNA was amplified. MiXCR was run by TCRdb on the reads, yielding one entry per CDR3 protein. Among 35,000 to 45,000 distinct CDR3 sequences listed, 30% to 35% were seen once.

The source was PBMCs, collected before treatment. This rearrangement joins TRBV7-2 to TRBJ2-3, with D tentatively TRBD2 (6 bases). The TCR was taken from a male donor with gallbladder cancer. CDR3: CASSYRDSQYF. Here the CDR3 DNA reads TGTGCCAGCAGCTACCGGGACTCCCAGTATTTT. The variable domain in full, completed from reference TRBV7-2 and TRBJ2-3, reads GAGVSQSPSNKVTEKGKDVELRCDPISGHTALYWYRQSLGQGLEFLIYFQGNSAPDKSGLPSDRFSAERTGGSVSTLTIQRTQQEDSAVYLCASSYRDSQYFGPGTRLTVL.